This T cell receptor (beta chain) is from a study of regulatory T cells in long-lasting Graves disease. The V end lost 1 base, the J end lost 0 bases, and 10 bases lay between the germline ends. The CDR3 spans 15 residues. CDR1 LGHDT and CDR2 YNNKEL come from the germline V gene (reference sequence). Time point reported: persistent/refractory GD, antithyroid drugs over 5 years with positive TRAb. PBMCs were the source of the RNA used for TCR sequencing. Diagnoses of Graves' disease were made by American Thyroid Association guidelines. Comments on this clonotype: Its antigen is undetermined.

With iRepertoire HTBI primers and Arm-PCR of CDR3 regions, TCR beta libraries were built. MiXCR was run by TCRdb on the multiplex PCR reads, yielding one entry per CDR3 protein. The table shows about 470,000 distinct CDR3 sequences, with less than 25% occurring only once. Findings and limits, study-wide: Tissue studied was limited to peripheral blood, excluding thyroid tissue. Among persistent patients, a larger number of public clonotypes were shared (around 2,700) than among newly diagnosed patients (just over 950).

The chain has TRBV3-1 and TRBJ2-7, with D perhaps matching TRBD1 (5 bases). This TCR was recovered from a female donor with Graves disease. The sample consisted of peripheral blood mononuclear cells (PBMCs), taken when the disease was refractory, from a patient treated with antithyroid drugs. In nucleotides, the CDR3 is TGTGCCAGCAGCCAAGGCAGGGCCAGCTCCTACGAGCAGTACTTC. Amino acids: CASSQGRASSYEQYF.